This T cell receptor (beta chain) appears in the sequencing data of a study of vaccination effects on CD4 cells after COVID-19. At the level of the study: Sampling occurred 16 days and one week pre-vaccination in two convalescent patients.

Measured with immunoSEQ multiplex PCR; TCRdb has only the in-frame clones, and not every one. The sample has about 24,000 clones; less than 85% are singletons. For this clone: Its antigen is as yet unknown.

Overall study results and limits: By a late point after vaccination, infection- and vaccine-induced clones had shrunk markedly through clonal contraction.

CD4+ T cells specific for antigen were expanded with viral peptide pools by the ViraFEST assay before sequencing. Having been cultured for 10 days, the cells underwent CD4+ T cell isolation. This individual contracted SARS-CoV-2 between March and December 2020, as verified by PCR. The authors replaced half the medium with IL-2 medium on days 3 and 7. The clonotype originates from a human donor who had a prior SARS-CoV-2 infection. This specimen was CD4+ T cells from PBMCs cultured with SARS-CoV-2 spike peptides, taken before COVID-19 vaccination.

CDR3 nucleotides: TGTGCCAGCAGCTTTGGGACTAGCGGGAGGCGTAGGTCAGATACGCAGTATTTT. Protein sequence: CASSFGTSGRRRSDTQYF. The rearrangement uses TRBV5-6 and TRBJ2-3; TRBD2 matches at 15 bases. The CDR3 loop spans 18 amino acids. Trimming cost V 2 bases and J 4 bases; bases outside gene matches: 8. Germline V gives CDR1 SGHDT, CDR2 YYEEEE.